Below, one TCR beta chain is given with its context. The antigen remains unidentified. V shed 4 bases, J shed 0 bases, and the junction held 8 bases outside the gene matches. From germline, CDR1 is ENHRY and CDR2 SYGVKD. This CDR3 has 17 residues. The record originates from a study of graft-versus-host responses after intestinal transplantation. This table comes from immunoSEQ multiplex PCR, and its TCRdb copy is limited to in-frame clones, with some not included. The table lists about 100,000 clones, about 90% of them singletons. Here the sequenced sample was unstimulated CD4+ T cells sorted from spleen or lymph node cells, taken before transplant. The receptor was isolated from a human donor who was the organ donor for an intestinal transplant. The chain joins TRBV10-3 to TRBJ1-3; 8 nucleotides line up with TRBD1. The CDR3 bases are TGTGCCATCAGTGGGCTTGGGACAGGCCCCTCTGGAAACACCATATATTTT. Its translation is CAISGLGTGPSGNTIYF.